This T cell receptor beta chain was recovered during a study of blood T cell repertoires in COVID-19. About the research overall: The cDNA or gDNA used as material had been derived from T cells, B-cell-depleted T cells, or PBMCs.

Germline values: CDR1 MNHEY, CDR2 SVGEGT. J gave up 2 bases and V 2 bases, and 5 bases lay outside the gene matches. The CDR3 has 16 amino acids. Authors' processing steps: Counts of nucleated cells, estimated from reference gene primer amplification, were obtained. The table came from immunoSEQ multiplex PCR; TCRdb's copy has only in-frame clones and leaves some out. V, J and clone size are taken as reported in that table, and D and trimming were inferred from the DNA itself. The profile shows tens of thousands of clones, approximately 90% of them singletons. The specimen was peripheral blood. The clonotype comes from a woman older than 75 with acute or convalescent COVID-19. V gene TRBV6-2 or TRBV6-3 combines with J gene TRBJ2-1; 8 bases are a match to TRBD2. DNA for the CDR3: TGTGCCAGCAGTTACGGAACGGGGGGGCCCTACAATGAGCAGTTCTTC. This gives the protein CASSYGTGGPYNEQFF.